Each of the 26 T cell receptor beta chains below was sequenced from the same sample in a study of T cells expressing NK-cell markers. TCRdb reprocessed the 5' RACE reads and reports one entry per CDR3 protein, with no DNA. This repertoire includes almost 450,000 distinct CDR3 sequences. The sequencing sample was made of blood T cells: a sorted CD56 or NKG2C T cell subset, CD4+ or CD8+ T cells, or bulk PBMC T cells (not recorded which). The receptors derive from a woman between 18 and 75 years old in good health.

The J gene is TRBJ1-1, the V gene TRBV7-8; the TCRdb D gene call, TRBD1, has no DNA to confirm it. Germline CDR1 is SGHVS and CDR2 is FQNEAQ. The CDR3 spans 14 residues. The CDR3 here is CASIPDGPNTEAFF.

The rearrangement joins TRBV27 to TRBJ1-1; with no DNA, the TCRdb D assignment of TRBD1 cannot be verified. Per germline, CDR1 MNHEY and CDR2 SMNVEV (reference sequence). This CDR3 contains 15 residues. CDR3 amino acids: CASSRTGTVNTEAFF.

V gene TRBV5-1 combines with J gene TRBJ1-5. Germline loops: CDR1 SGHRS, CDR2 YFSETQ. The CDR3 runs to 13 residues. This chain's CDR3 is CASSLNLNQPQHF.

V is TRBV7-9 and J is TRBJ2-2; no DNA is available, so the TRBD1 call from TCRdb remains unchecked. The CDR3 spans 15 residues. The germline V gene encodes CDR1 SEHNR and CDR2 FQNEAQ (reference sequence). CDR3 loop: CASSPPGTLTGELFF.

CDR3 sequence: CASSLGPFGVGEQFF. V gene TRBV7-9 combines with J gene TRBJ2-1; TCRdb reports TRBD1, a call that lacks DNA to check it against. Per germline, CDR1 SEHNR and CDR2 FQNEAQ (reference sequence). This CDR3 spans 15 amino acids.

The CDR3 reads CASRAPGLPREYGYTF. The V and J genes are TRBV12-3 or TRBV12-4 and TRBJ1-2. CDR3 size: 16 residues.

The chain joins TRBV4-3 to TRBJ2-3. The CDR3 is 14 residues long. Germline V CDR1 and CDR2: LGHNA, YSLEER. CDR3 loop: CASSPSVVGNTQYF.

J is TRBJ1-4 and V is TRBV10-3. In germline, CDR1 is ENHRY, CDR2 SYGVKD. The CDR3 loop spans 14 amino acids. This CDR3 is CAISDRQENEKLFF.

The chain is built from TRBV29-1 and TRBJ2-7; TCRdb's D call, TRBD1, is unchecked because there is no DNA. Germline V gene data show CDR1 as SQVTM and CDR2 as ANQGSEA. This CDR3 contains 12 residues. The CDR3 region is CSVGQFVGEQYF.

The CDR3 region is CASTRLAGDREQYF. The gene calls are TRBV6-2 or TRBV6-3 and TRBJ2-7; TCRdb returns TRBD2, unconfirmable since there is no DNA. CDR1 MNHEY and CDR2 SVGEGT come from the germline V gene. The CDR3 runs 14 residues.

The CDR3 sequence is CSVGGGHTDTQYF. The V call is TRBV29-1, the J call TRBJ2-3; absent DNA, TCRdb's TRBD2 call cannot be checked. CDR1 and CDR2 from the germline V gene are SQVTM and ANQGSEA. The CDR3 is 13 residues long.

The chain combines TRBV20-1 with TRBJ1-5; without DNA, the TCRdb call of TRBD1 cannot be checked. The CDR3 sequence is 15 residues long. Germline V gene lookup returns CDR1 DFQATT and CDR2 SNEGSKA (reference sequence). The CDR3 loop is CSASMKGPNNQPQHF.

This sequence joins TRBV20-1 and TRBJ2-7; the TCRdb call, TRBD2, lacks DNA for checking. The length of the CDR3 is 18 residues. The germline CDR1 and CDR2 sequences are DFQATT and SNEGSKA (reference sequence). CDR3 sequence: CSARGRTSGGWELYEQYF.

The chain combines TRBV23-1 with TRBJ2-7; the D call from TCRdb, TRBD2, cannot be confirmed without DNA. TRBV23-1 is treated as an ORF (open reading frame) with a function not yet certain. CDR3 length: 11 residues. CDR3 in amino acids: CASSLPAEQYF.

The chain employs TRBV5-1 and TRBJ1-1. This CDR3 contains 13 residues. Germline assignment: CDR1 SGHRS and CDR2 YFSETQ. The CDR3 sequence: CASSHQENTEAFF.

The gene calls are TRBV28 and TRBJ2-7. The CDR3 has 15 amino acids. Germline-derived CDR1 and CDR2 are MDHEN and SYDVKM. CDR3 sequence: CASSAVSGRADEQYF. The complete variable domain, with remaining parts taken from reference TRBV28 and TRBJ2-7, reads DVKVTQSSRYLVKRTGEKVFLECVQDMDHENMFWYRQDPGLGLRLIYFSYDVKMKEKGDIPEGYSVSREKKERFSLILESASTNQTSMYLCASSAVSGRADEQYFGPGTRLTVT.

The chain has TRBV5-8 and TRBJ2-1; TCRdb picks TRBD2, but there is no DNA to check that call. There are 13 residues in the CDR3. Germline assignment: CDR1 SGHTS and CDR2 YDEGEE. The CDR3 is CASSLVRADEQFF.

This CDR3 reads CAWSRPNEQFF. The chain has TRBV30 and TRBJ2-1. From germline, CDR1 is GTSNPN and CDR2 SVGIG (reference sequence). The CDR3 is made up of 11 amino acids.

The chain employs TRBV29-1 and TRBJ2-3; there is no DNA to check the TCRdb D call of TRBD2. The CDR3 sequence is 14 residues long. Germline V lookup: CDR1 SQVTM, CDR2 ANQGSEA. The CDR3 reads CSGIPGTESDTQYF.

This chain connects TRBV20-1 to TRBJ2-1. In germline, CDR1 is DFQATT, CDR2 SNEGSKA (reference sequence). The CDR3 consists of 14 residues. The chain's CDR3 is CSARRQSSYNEQFF.

The chain couples TRBV7-9 to TRBJ1-5; TCRdb's D call, TRBD1, is unchecked because there is no DNA. CDR3 length: 15 amino acids. Germline V gene sequence: CDR1 SEHNR, CDR2 FQNEAQ (reference sequence). The CDR3 protein is CASSFGQPPNQPQHF.

The rearrangement links TRBV7-2 to TRBJ1-1. There are 12 residues in the CDR3. CDR1 SGHTA and CDR2 FQGNSA come from the germline V gene. CDR3 protein: CASSPHGAEAFF.

J is TRBJ2-7 and V is TRBV9; absent DNA, TCRdb's TRBD2 call cannot be checked. Germline CDR1 reads SGDLS; CDR2 reads YYNGEE. The CDR3 sequence is 15 residues long. CDR3 sequence: CASSVVAGGSYEQYF.

V is TRBV3-1 and J is TRBJ1-1; TCRdb outputs TRBD1, but without DNA this stays unchecked. The CDR3 spans 14 residues. Germline values: CDR1 LGHDT, CDR2 YNNKEL (reference sequence). CDR3 loop: CASSQVRGRAEAFF.

The V call is TRBV4-1, the J call TRBJ2-3; the D call from TCRdb, TRBD2, cannot be confirmed without DNA. Germline V gene data show CDR1 as MGHRA and CDR2 as YSYEKL. This CDR3 has 15 residues. The chain's CDR3 is CASSQAEGGADTQYF.

The chain employs TRBV7-2 and TRBJ2-4; with no DNA, the TCRdb D assignment of TRBD1 cannot be verified. This CDR3 has 17 amino acids. Germline CDR1 is SGHTA and CDR2 is FQGNSA. CDR3 protein: CASSPRQGSAAKNIQYF.